This T cell receptor (beta chain) was sequenced during a study of T cell changes during pregnancy in multiple sclerosis. TCRdb's table, derived via immunoSEQ multiplex PCR, lists solely in-frame clones and lacks some. The repertoire includes tens of thousands of clones, 75% to 95% of them detected once, and under 9.5% sits in the top ten. This clone was counted ten times or more. This CDR3 region has 14 residues. The germline gives CDR1 SEHNR, CDR2 FQNEAQ (reference sequence). Trimming pared 5 bases from V and 5 bases from J, leaving 15 bases between. The chain links TRBV7-9 to TRBJ1-2; TRBD1 might be the D (6 bases). The material was CD8+ T cells from peripheral blood mononuclear cells, obtained after pregnancy. The source of this sequence is a female donor with multiple sclerosis, enrolled in a pregnancy study. The CDR3 DNA reads TGTGCCAGCAGCCCGACCGGGACACAATATGGCTACACCTTC. Translating gives CASSPTGTQYGYTF.